One TCR beta chain is described in this entry. What it recognizes is unknown. This record comes from a study of T cell responses to AZD1222 COVID-19 vaccine. Second-dose groups at about 4 or about 12 weeks were pooled. This table comes from immunoSEQ multiplex PCR, and its TCRdb copy is limited to in-frame clones, with some not included. The sample holds about 110,000 clones, over 75% seen once. Study results and limitations: The sample set comprised mostly white British donors with more females, and clonal diversity was possibly underestimated. No day 14 peak samples; only post-peak repertoires were characterized.

The CDR3 covers 14 residues. V was trimmed by 3 bases and J by 5 bases, leaving 12 bases between them. Germline assignment: CDR1 KGHSH and CDR2 LQKENI. This TCR was sampled from an adult who received the AZD1222 COVID-19 vaccine. The sequencing used peripheral blood, collected 28 days after the second AZD1222 dose. The J gene is TRBJ2-3, the V gene TRBV18; no clear D. The DNA of the CDR3 is TGTGCCAGCTCACCCCCGGCTAAGCAAGATACGCAGTATTTT. Translation: CASSPPAKQDTQYF.